The 17 T cell receptor beta chains below all came from one sample that was sequenced in a study of blood T cell repertoires in COVID-19. Method: immunoSEQ multiplex PCR; TCRdb's copy keeps in-frame clones and lacks some. This table has some 110,000 clones, about 82% appearing once. The source material was peripheral blood. These receptors were obtained from a human donor in a cohort sampled during active COVID-19.

The J gene is TRBJ2-7, the V gene TRBV9, with 10 nucleotides matching TRBD2. Germline CDR1 is SGDLS and CDR2 is YYNGEE. The CDR3 is 15 residues long. V trimming: 4 bases; J trimming: 4 bases; junction bases outside the gene matches: 8. As DNA, the CDR3 is TGTGCCAGCAGCCCCTGGACTAGCGGCTTATACGAGCAGTACTTC. Encoded protein: CASSPWTSGLYEQYF.

V and J are TRBV5-1 and TRBJ1-2; no clear D. CDR1 SGHRS and CDR2 YFSETQ come from the germline V gene. The CDR3 runs 14 residues. Trimming took off 0 bases at V and 1 base at J, with 7 bases between the two ends. This chain's CDR3 is CASSLAPGNYGYTF. The CDR3 DNA sequence: TGCGCCAGCAGCTTGGCTCCGGGTAACTATGGCTACACCTTC.

The chain uses TRBV7-8 and TRBJ2-5, with 8 bases fitting TRBD2. V gave up 0 bases and J gave up 5 bases; unmatched junction bases: 8. The CDR3 extends over 16 amino acids. Germline CDR1 is SGHVS and CDR2 is FQNEAQ. The CDR3 nucleotides read TGTGCCAGCAGCTTAGCGAGAAGCGGGAGACGGGAGACCCAGTACTTC. Translation gives CASSLARSGRRETQYF.

This rearrangement joins TRBV5-1 to TRBJ2-1; 8 bases are shared with TRBD2. Per germline, CDR1 SGHRS and CDR2 YFSETQ. This CDR3 contains 15 residues. The V and J ends lost 3 bases and 4 bases, in that order; junction bases with no gene match: 6. For the CDR3, the DNA is TGCGCCAGCAGCTCCTCCGGGACTAGGTACAATGAGCAGTTCTTC. It translates to CASSSSGTRYNEQFF.

A remark on this clone: Relative to the germline gene, one junction end is altered; a read error may explain this. The chain employs TRBV7-2 and TRBJ2-2; TRBD2 matches at 10 bases. Looked up from germline, CDR1 is SGHTA and CDR2 is FQGNSA. The CDR3 is made up of 16 amino acids. The CDR3 is CASSLGGLANTGELFF. The CDR3 region has the DNA TGTGCCAGCAGCTTAGGGGGACTAGCGAATACCGGGGAGCTGTTTTTT.

This clone has only one observation. The chain recombines TRBV7-9 with TRBJ1-2; no reliable D call. Germline V gene data show CDR1 as SEHNR and CDR2 as FQNEAQ (reference sequence). The CDR3 runs 12 residues. The V and J ends lost 8 bases and 7 bases respectively, with 14 bases between them. The CDR3 DNA is TGTGCCAGCGGTCGGACTGGAGGTGGCTACACCTTC. This translates into CASGRTGGGYTF.

This clone was counted once. The rearrangement links TRBV19 to TRBJ2-1, with TRBD1 matching 7 bases. This CDR3 comprises 15 residues. The ends lost 7 bases at V and 3 bases at J; junction bases unmatched: 9. Looked up from germline, CDR1 is LNHDA and CDR2 is SQIVND (reference sequence). CDR3 sequence (DNA): TGTGCCAGTACGAGGGGCAGGGGGAGCTACAATGAGCAGTTCTTC. This encodes CASTRGRGSYNEQFF.

The chain joins TRBV6-5 to TRBJ2-7, with 12 positions matching TRBD1. The J segment lost 2 bases and the V segment lost 6 bases, leaving 2 bases of the junction unmatched. Looked up from germline, CDR1 is MNHEY and CDR2 is SVGAGI. The CDR3 has 14 amino acids. Here the CDR3 DNA reads TGTGCCAGCAGGGGGACAGGGGGCACCTACGAGCAGTACTTC. The encoded protein is CASRGTGGTYEQYF.

This clone occurred a few times. The rearrangement joins TRBV6-2 or TRBV6-3 to TRBJ2-3; a weak D match, TRBD1 (6 bases). V lost 2 bases, J lost 7 bases, and 10 bases lay in between. The CDR3 has 13 amino acids. CDR1 and CDR2 (germline): MNHEY, SVGEGT. CDR3 in amino acids: CASSYTGINTQYF. The CDR3 DNA reads as TGTGCCAGCAGTTACACAGGGATTAATACGCAGTATTTT.

This chain connects TRBV30 to TRBJ2-5, with D possibly TRBD2 on 6 matching bases. The germline V gene encodes CDR1 GTSNPN and CDR2 SVGIG (reference sequence). V was clipped by 2 bases and J by 4 bases, with 20 bases between them. CDR3 length: 16 residues. DNA of the CDR3: TGTGCCTGGAGTCCCGGCCTTTGGCGGGATGGAGAGACCCAGTACTTC. Its protein product is CAWSPGLWRDGETQYF.

V and J are TRBV4-2 and TRBJ2-1; 14 bases map to TRBD2. Trimming cost V 4 bases and J 8 bases; bases outside gene matches: 4. CDR1 is LGHNA, CDR2 YNFKEQ, per germline. The CDR3 length is 15 residues. The CDR3 here is CASSPRLAGGYEQFF. The CDR3 coding sequence is TGTGCCAGCAGCCCAAGACTAGCGGGAGGGTATGAGCAGTTCTTC.

The chain's CDR3 is CASSLEATSYNEQFF. In nucleotides, the CDR3 is TGTGCCAGCAGCTTAGAAGCGACTAGCTACAATGAGCAGTTCTTC. The rearrangement links TRBV7-2 to TRBJ2-1; a possible D gene is TRBD2 (6 bases). The CDR3 length is 15 residues. V was clipped by 1 base and J by 3 bases, with 10 bases between them. Per the germline V gene, CDR1 is SGHTA and CDR2 is FQGNSA.

This chain connects TRBV28 to TRBJ2-7; 9 positions agree with TRBD1. CDR3 length: 15 residues. The germline gives CDR1 MDHEN, CDR2 SYDVKM. The ends lost 0 bases at V and 2 bases at J; junction bases unmatched: 2. Here the CDR3 DNA reads TGTGCCAGCAGTTTATGGGGGACAGGGACCTACGAGCAGTACTTC. Protein sequence: CASSLWGTGTYEQYF.

The chain uses TRBV7-9 and TRBJ1-1; 7 nucleotides match TRBD1. The CDR3 has 18 residues. J was trimmed by 0 bases and V by 6 bases; bases with no gene match: 16. Germline V lookup: CDR1 SEHNR, CDR2 FQNEAQ (reference sequence). Written as DNA, the CDR3 is TGTGCCAGCAGTCTTAGCCGCTTGCCGGGACAGATGAACACTGAAGCTTTCTTT. Amino acids: CASSLSRLPGQMNTEAFF.

This chain joins TRBV5-1 and TRBJ2-7, with a possible D match to TRBD1 (6 bases). This CDR3 spans 14 amino acids. Looked up from germline, CDR1 is SGHRS and CDR2 is YFSETQ. Trimming left V 3 bases short and J 2 bases short, with 12 bases between. The CDR3 coding sequence is TGCGCCAGCAGCTCTTTACAGGGCACCTACGAGCAGTACTTC. It codes for CASSSLQGTYEQYF.

The chain carries TRBV11-2 and TRBJ1-1, with TRBD1 matching over 7 bases. The germline CDR1 and CDR2 sequences are SGHAT and FQNNGV. Trimming removed 2 bases from V and 3 bases from J; junction bases left unmatched: 6. This CDR3 has 15 amino acids. CDR3 sequence (DNA): TGTGCCAGCAGCTTAAAGTGGACAGGAGACACTGAAGCTTTCTTT. This encodes CASSLKWTGDTEAFF.

The chain carries TRBV4-1 and TRBJ1-6; no clear D. Germline V gene data show CDR1 as MGHRA and CDR2 as YSYEKL. The V gene lost 2 bases and the J gene lost 9 bases, with 17 bases spanning the gap. The CDR3 has 16 residues. The CDR3 loop reads CASSQYSRELSSPLHF. The CDR3 nucleotides read TGCGCCAGCAGCCAATACTCCCGGGAGCTCAGTTCACCCCTCCACTTT.